The rows below give T cell receptor beta chains drawn from one sample of a study of T cell responses to AZD1222 COVID-19 vaccine. TCRdb's copy holds only in-frame clones and misses some; the assay was immunoSEQ multiplex PCR. The sample has some 150,000 clones; approximately 90% are singletons. This material consisted of peripheral blood, taken on day 0 of AZD1222 vaccination. Source of these receptors: an adult in good health. The CDR3 runs from the conserved cysteine through the conserved F or W. D genes are given only for firm matches.

CDR3 DNA,CDR3 protein,CDR3 length,D gene,J gene,V gene
TGTGCCAGCAGTGACAAACCTCCCGGGAAAACCTACGAGCAGTACTTC,CASSDKPPGKTYEQYF,16,-,TRBJ2-7,TRBV6-4
TGTGCCAGCAGCCAAGATCCGGTGAACTATGGCTACACCTTC,CASSQDPVNYGYTF,14,-,TRBJ1-2,TRBV3-1/TRBV3-2
TGTGCCAGCACACGACCGGGACAGGGCGGAGGCACTGAAGCTTTCTTT,CASTRPGQGGGTEAFF,16,TRBD1,TRBJ1-1,TRBV28
TGTGCCAGCAGCTTAGGGAGACTAGCGGGAGGCTACGAGCAGTACTTC,CASSLGRLAGGYEQYF,16,TRBD2,TRBJ2-7,TRBV7-2
TGTGCCAGCAGTGAACTTCGAGATACGCAGTATTTT,CASSELRDTQYF,12,-,TRBJ2-3,TRBV25-1
TGTGCCAGCAGTGGAACGGGACGGCGCTATGGCTACACCTTC,CASSGTGRRYGYTF,14,-,TRBJ1-2,TRBV27
TGTGCCAGCAGTGAAGGGGTTCACGAGCAGTACTTC,CASSEGVHEQYF,12,-,TRBJ2-7,TRBV6-1
TGTGCCAGCAGTGAACGACGGTTACAAGAGACCCAGTACTTC,CASSERRLQETQYF,14,-,TRBJ2-5,TRBV2
TGTGCCAGCAGTGAAGCCAGGGGCAATGAGCAGTTCTTC,CASSEARGNEQFF,13,-,TRBJ2-1,TRBV2
TGTGCCAGCAGCCCCGCAGGGGGCCTAGCGGGAGATCTCGATGAGCAGTTCTTC,CASSPAGGLAGDLDEQFF,18,TRBD2,TRBJ2-1,TRBV5-8
TGTGCCACCAGGGACAGCCCGTCCCCTGGCTACACCTTC,CATRDSPSPGYTF,13,-,TRBJ1-2,TRBV15
TGTGCCAGCAGTTCTCCACCGGGACAGGGGACCTACGAGCAGTACTTC,CASSSPPGQGTYEQYF,16,TRBD1,TRBJ2-7,TRBV28
TGTGCCAGCAGCGGTGCAGGGTCTCTGAGAACCTACGAGCAGTACTTC,CASSGAGSLRTYEQYF,16,-,TRBJ2-7,TRBV7-2